The 6 T cell receptor beta chains reported below all come from one sample, sequenced in a study of T cell responses to AZD1222 COVID-19 vaccine. Sequenced by immunoSEQ multiplex PCR; TCRdb stores in-frame clones only, minus some. The sample lists 60,000 to 85,000 clones; roughly 84% were seen once. The source was peripheral blood, collected 28 days after the second AZD1222 dose. These receptors all stem from an adult who received the AZD1222 COVID-19 vaccine.

V and J are TRBV7-3 and TRBJ1-6; D unclear. Germline-derived CDR1 and CDR2 are SGHTA and FQGTGA. The CDR3 contains 14 residues. The germline V and J ends were trimmed by 5 bases and 7 bases, with 12 bases remaining between them. The CDR3 DNA reads as TGTGCCAGCAGCAACGGGATCCGCAATTCACCCCTCCACTTT. Its protein is CASSNGIRNSPLHF.

V is TRBV7-2 and J is TRBJ2-7; D may match TRBD1 or TRBD2 (5 bases each). V dropped 0 bases and J dropped 2 bases, with 11 bases sitting between them. This CDR3 comprises 15 residues. CDR1 is SGHTA and CDR2 is FQGNSA in the germline V gene. In nucleotides, the CDR3 is TGTGCCAGCAGCTTAGCCGGGACGGAACCCTACGAGCAGTACTTC. Protein sequence: CASSLAGTEPYEQYF.

This clone was seen just once. The V call is TRBV7-3, the J call TRBJ2-5; D gene ambiguous. CDR3 length: 13 residues. Germline V gives CDR1 SGHTA, CDR2 FQGTGA. V was trimmed by 2 bases and J by 4 bases, leaving 8 bases between them. CDR3 region: CASSLALGETQYF. Here the CDR3 DNA reads TGTGCCAGCAGCTTAGCCCTTGGAGAGACCCAGTACTTC. Using reference TRBV7-3 and TRBJ2-5 for the parts outside the CDR3, the full variable domain is GAGVSQTPSNKVTEKGKYVELRCDPISGHTALYWYRQSLGQGPEFLIYFQGTGAADDSGLPNDRFFAVRPEGSVSTLKIQRTERGDSAVYLCASSLALGETQYFGPGTRLLVL.

The CDR3 DNA is TGTGCCTGGAGTGTTCCGGGCGGCACTAACTATGGCTACACCTTC. Protein sequence: CAWSVPGGTNYGYTF. V and J are TRBV30 and TRBJ1-2; the D is unclear. The CDR3 is made up of 15 amino acids. Germline values: CDR1 GTSNPN, CDR2 SVGIG (reference sequence). Trimming left V 0 bases short and J 0 bases short, with 11 bases between. The full variable domain, in which reference TRBV30 and TRBJ1-2 provide the parts outside the CDR3, is SQTIHQWPATLVQPVGSPLSLECTVEGTSNPNLYWYRQAAGRGLQLLFYSVGIGQISSEVPQNLSASRPQDRQFILSSKKLLLSDSGFYLCAWSVPGGTNYGYTFGSGTRLTVV.

The CDR3 is CASSYGGVGEKLFF. CDR3 nucleotides: TGTGCCAGCAGTTATGGGGGGGTCGGTGAAAAACTGTTTTTT. The chain is built from TRBV6-2 or TRBV6-3 and TRBJ1-4; possibly TRBD1 for D (5 bases). CDR1 is MNHEY, CDR2 SVGEGT, per germline. Trimming took off 3 bases at V and 7 bases at J, with 12 bases between the two ends. The CDR3 sequence is 14 residues long.

This clone has just one count. This chain joins TRBV3-1 (or the pseudogene TRBV3-2) and TRBJ1-2, with 8 bases identical to TRBD1. V lost 4 bases and J lost 5; bases outside the gene matches: 9. CDR3 length: 15 amino acids. From germline, CDR1 is LGHDT and CDR2 YNNKEL (reference sequence). The CDR3 is CASSPDRGYRYGYTF. DNA of the CDR3: TGTGCCAGCAGCCCCGACAGGGGATATAGGTATGGCTACACCTTC.